Following are 15 T cell receptor beta chains from one sample sequenced in a study of kidney transplant recipient with SARS-CoV-2 infection. One entry per CDR3 protein results from TCRdb running MiXCR on the reads. The profile covers roughly 250,000 distinct CDR3 sequences, with around 26% appearing a single time and 6% to 8.5% taken by the ten largest. Sequences were derived from a blood sample, sampled at baseline and between days 110 and 120 from a kidney transplant recipient. The source is a young adult male patient who had COVID-19 and was a kidney transplant recipient. Some of the T cells might come from the graft donor.

About this clonotype itself: It may be a read error: a sequence one base away is much more abundant. The chain is built from TRBV7-9 and TRBJ1-2; 10 bases line up with TRBD1. V gave up 5 bases and J gave up 6 bases; unmatched junction bases: 6. The CDR3 spans 14 residues. CDR1 is SEHNR and CDR2 is FQNEAQ in the germline V gene (reference sequence). The CDR3 sequence: CASSPGTGEHGYTF. CDR3 in DNA: TGTGCCAGCAGCCCCGGGACAGGGGAACATGGCTACACCTTC.

This sequence joins TRBV10-3 and TRBJ1-1; no clear D gene. The CDR3 covers 15 residues. CDR1 is ENHRY and CDR2 is SYGVKD in the germline V gene. Trimming pared 6 bases from V and 1 base from J, leaving 15 bases between. The CDR3 reads CAISLRGSENTEAFF. CDR3 nucleotides: TGTGCCATCAGCCTCCGCGGAAGCGAGAACACTGAAGCTTTCTTT.

This clonotype has a count of ten or more. CDR3 sequence: CASSVGAGEYEQYF. The CDR3 DNA reads as TGTGCCAGCAGCGTAGGGGCGGGAGAATACGAGCAGTACTTC. The genes are TRBV9 and TRBJ2-7; 7 nucleotides agree with TRBD2. The CDR3 runs to 14 residues. Germline CDR1 is SGDLS and CDR2 is YYNGEE. V was clipped by 0 bases and J by 4 bases; unmatched bases: 4.

J is TRBJ1-2 and V is TRBV7-6; no definite D call. CDR1 and CDR2 from the germline V gene are SGHVS and FNYEAQ. CDR3 length: 17 amino acids. Trimming shortened V by 5 bases and J by 4 bases, and 23 bases separated the two germline ends. The CDR3 DNA reads TGTGCCAGCAGCCATGATGCTGAATCTCGAAAGACCTATGGCTACACCTTC. Translated: CASSHDAESRKTYGYTF. Full variable domain (remainder filled in from reference TRBV7-6 and TRBJ1-2): GAGVSQSPRYKVTKRGQDVALRCDPISGHVSLYWYRQALGQGPEFLTYFNYEAQQDKSGLPNDRFSAERPEGSISTLTIQRTEQRDSAMYRCASSHDAESRKTYGYTFGSGTRLTVV.

This clonotype showed up just a few times. J is TRBJ2-7 and V is TRBV5-6; D gene unclear. Trimming left V 4 bases short and J 7 bases short, with 18 bases between. The CDR3 runs to 14 residues. Germline values: CDR1 SGHDT, CDR2 YYEEEE. CDR3 amino acids: CASSHRARLWEQYF. The CDR3 nucleotides read TGTGCCAGCAGCCACCGGGCCAGGTTGTGGGAGCAGTACTTC.

Points on this clonotype: A much larger clone differs from this one at a single base, so this may be a read error. The gene calls are TRBV30 and TRBJ1-6; TRBD1 might be the D (5 bases). Per the germline V gene, CDR1 is GTSNPN and CDR2 is SVGIG (reference sequence). This CDR3 is built from 15 residues. Here the CDR3 DNA reads TGTGCCTGGGAAATCGGGGGATCCTATAATTCACCCATCCACTTT. Translating it yields CAWEIGGSYNSPIHF.

Many counts were recorded for this clonotype. The chain combines TRBV3-2 with TRBJ2-1. TRBV3-2 is assigned pseudogene status. This CDR3 comprises 12 residues. DNA of the CDR3: TGTGCCAGCAGCCATGTAACGTCTGAGCAGTTCTTC. Protein sequence: CASSHVTSEQFF.

This clonotype was picked up many times. The chain has TRBV11-2 and TRBJ2-7, with D unclear. The V gene lost 5 bases and the J gene lost 3 bases, with 14 bases spanning the gap. Germline V gene data show CDR1 as SGHAT and CDR2 as FQNNGV. The CDR3 consists of 14 residues. The CDR3 DNA sequence: TGTGCCAGCAGCCCCGACCCGGCTAGCTACGAGCAGTACTTC. Translation gives CASSPDPASYEQYF.

This clonotype was found many times. The chain recombines TRBV28 with TRBJ2-2; D is perhaps TRBD2 (5 bases). Germline loops: CDR1 MDHEN, CDR2 SYDVKM. The germline V and J ends were trimmed by 1 base and 3 bases, with 12 bases remaining between them. The CDR3 sequence is 16 residues long. CDR3 DNA: TGTGCCAGCAGTTTATCGCCGGGAAAGGACACCGGGGAGCTGTTTTTT. Translating it yields CASSLSPGKDTGELFF.

This clonotype has a count of ten or more. The chain employs TRBV2 and TRBJ2-2; a weak D match, TRBD2 (5 bases). The CDR3 runs 13 residues. Trimming cost V 5 bases and J 8 bases, with 12 bases left between them. CDR1 and CDR2 (germline): SNHLY, FYNNEI. The CDR3, as DNA: TGTGCCAGCAGTCTGGACGGCGGGGGGGAGCTGTTTTTT. It specifies CASSLDGGGELFF.

Comment on this clonotype: The junction departs from germline at one end; a sequencing error may be responsible. The CDR3 sequence: CASSWGYRGLAGGDNEQLF. The DNA of the CDR3 is TGTGCCAGCAGCTGGGGGTACCGGGGACTAGCGGGAGGGGACAATGAGCAGCTCTTC. J is TRBJ2-1 and V is TRBV7-9; 16 nucleotides line up with TRBD2. Looked up from germline, CDR1 is SEHNR and CDR2 is FQNEAQ (reference sequence). This CDR3 has 19 amino acids.

Points on this clonotype: This could be a read error, since a much larger clone is one nucleotide away. The chain employs TRBV6-1 and TRBJ1-2; no clear D gene. The germline V gene has CDR1 MNHNS and CDR2 SASEGT. The CDR3 totals 14 residues. Between the trimmed V and J ends, which lost 11 bases and 5 bases, there was a span of 21 bases. The CDR3 coding sequence is TGTGCCGGCAATGAAGCCCTTGACCTGTATGGCTACACCTTC. This codes for CAGNEALDLYGYTF.

This clonotype was seen repeatedly, ten times or more. The chain joins TRBV3-1 to TRBJ2-5; the D is unclear. The V gene lost 5 bases and the J gene lost 5 bases, with 24 bases spanning the gap. The CDR3 is made up of 17 amino acids. CDR1 is LGHDT and CDR2 is YNNKEL in the germline V gene (reference sequence). CDR3 nucleotides: TGTGCCAGCAGCAATGTAGGTCCCATTTCTTTCTCTGAGACCCAGTACTTC. Amino acid sequence: CASSNVGPISFSETQYF.

Ten or more counts support this clonotype. The gene calls are TRBV20-1 and TRBJ2-1; 7 nucleotides align to TRBD2. With V trimmed by 6 bases and J by 4 bases, 9 bases remained unmatched. CDR3 length: 14 amino acids. Per the germline V gene, CDR1 is DFQATT and CDR2 is SNEGSKA (reference sequence). In nucleotides, the CDR3 is TGCAGTGCCCTGGGGTTTAGCGGGTACAATGAGCAGTTCTTC. Translating gives CSALGFSGYNEQFF.

The chain joins TRBV25-1 to TRBJ1-2; D call uncertain. There are 17 residues in the CDR3. Germline V CDR1 and CDR2: MGHDK, SYGVNS. V was pared by 5 bases and J by 4 bases, with 23 bases between. In nucleotides, the CDR3 is TGTGCCAGCAGTAAAAATAGAGAACTGGGAAAGACCTATGGCTACACCTTC. This gives the protein CASSKNRELGKTYGYTF.